This TCR beta chain appears in the sequencing data of a study of T cell responses to AZD1222 COVID-19 vaccine. A remark on this clone: What it binds is not known.

Produced via immunoSEQ multiplex PCR; TCRdb's table is partial and in-frame only. Among approximately 150,000 clones, 86% were seen once, and the ten largest hold 5% to 5.5%. The CDR3 runs to 11 residues. CDR1 and CDR2 (germline): MNHEY, SVGAGI. V gave up 9 bases and J gave up 7 bases, with 13 bases separating them. Notes on the study in general: Clonal diversity may have been underestimated, and the donors were mostly white British, with more females than males. Nearly half of unique spike-specific TCRs reportedly avoided B.1.351 and B.1.1.7 mutated regions. The study found vaccine-associated CD4 TCRs spanning spike, dominant at 160-218 and 743-854.

The receptor was derived from an adult who received the AZD1222 COVID-19 vaccine. Sequenced here: peripheral blood, sampled 28 days after the second AZD1222 dose. This chain joins TRBV6-5 and TRBJ2-7; maybe TRBD1 (6 bases). The CDR3 DNA sequence: TGTGCCAGTTCAAGGGGGTGGGAGCAGTACTTC. Translating gives CASSRGWEQYF.